This T cell receptor beta chain originates from a study of blood T cell repertoires in COVID-19. Only in-frame clones appear in the TCRdb table, and some are missing; sequencing was by immunoSEQ multiplex PCR. The profile shows around 90,000 clones, 70% to 90% of them singletons. The sequenced material came from peripheral blood. The receptor comes from a woman between 65 and 79 years old with active or convalescent COVID-19.

CDR3 in amino acids: CASSVGDRGYGYTF. The CDR3 nucleotides read TGCGCCAGCAGCGTAGGGGACAGGGGCTATGGCTACACCTTC. The genes are TRBV5-1 and TRBJ1-2; 10 bases align to TRBD1. This CDR3 is 14 amino acids long. Germline-derived CDR1 and CDR2 are SGHRS and YFSETQ. The V segment lost 4 bases and the J segment 4 bases; nucleotides outside the gene matches: 4.